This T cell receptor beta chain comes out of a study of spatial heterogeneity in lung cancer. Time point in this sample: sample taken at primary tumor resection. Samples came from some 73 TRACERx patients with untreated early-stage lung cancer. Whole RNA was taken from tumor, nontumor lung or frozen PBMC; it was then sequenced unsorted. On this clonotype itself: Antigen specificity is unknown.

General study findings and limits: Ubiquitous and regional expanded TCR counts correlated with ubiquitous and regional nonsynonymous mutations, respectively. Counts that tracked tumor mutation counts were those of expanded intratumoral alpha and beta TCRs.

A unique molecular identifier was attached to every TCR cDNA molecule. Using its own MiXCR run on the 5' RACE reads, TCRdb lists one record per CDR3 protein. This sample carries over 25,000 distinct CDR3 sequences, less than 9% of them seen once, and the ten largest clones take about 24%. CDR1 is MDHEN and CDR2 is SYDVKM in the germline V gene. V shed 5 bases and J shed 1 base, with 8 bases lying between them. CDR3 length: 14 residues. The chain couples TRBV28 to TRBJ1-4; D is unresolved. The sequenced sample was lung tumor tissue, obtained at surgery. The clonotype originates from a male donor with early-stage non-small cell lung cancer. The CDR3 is CASSLHGTNEKLFF. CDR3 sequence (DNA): TGTGCCAGCAGTCTACACGGAACTAATGAAAAACTGTTTTTT.